The 28 T cell receptor beta chains given below trace back to one sample, sequenced in a study of T-cell memory formation after mild COVID-19. MiXCR, run by TCRdb on the 5' RACE reads, gives a single entry per CDR3 protein. This table holds about 290,000 distinct CDR3 sequences, about a sixth found once. The source material was PBMCs or a T cell subset sorted from them (not recorded which). The receptors here all came from a man between 18 and 29 years old who had mild COVID-19 (a few samples of this study predate the infection). Cell type and time point are not known.

This clonotype was seen more than once but under ten times. The chain is built from TRBV12-3 or TRBV12-4 and TRBJ1-1; D not certain. The V end lost 1 base, the J end lost 0 bases, and 9 bases lay between the germline ends. There are 15 residues in the CDR3. The CDR3: CASSLGVTMNTEAFF. In DNA form, the CDR3 reads TGTGCCAGCAGTTTAGGAGTCACCATGAACACTGAAGCTTTCTTT.

This clonotype was seen more than once but under ten times. The rearrangement links TRBV5-1 to TRBJ2-5; TRBD1 is a possible D gene (6 bases). Deletions cut 3 bases from V and 4 bases from J, with 16 bases between. Germline V lookup: CDR1 SGHRS, CDR2 YFSETQ. The CDR3 length is 15 residues. The CDR3 sequence is CASSSTGLRGETQYF. CDR3 DNA: TGCGCCAGCAGCTCTACAGGGTTACGGGGAGAGACCCAGTACTTC. Complete variable domain (other parts from reference TRBV5-1 and TRBJ2-5): KAGVTQTPRYLIKTRGQQVTLSCSPISGHRSVSWYQQTPGQGLQFLFEYFSETQRNKGNFPGRFSGRQFSNSRSEMNVSTLELGDSALYLCASSSTGLRGETQYFGPGTRLLVL.

The chain is built from TRBV2 and TRBJ2-3, with 9 positions matching TRBD2. The J segment lost 2 bases and the V segment lost 7 bases, leaving 7 bases of the junction unmatched. Per the germline V gene, CDR1 is SNHLY and CDR2 is FYNNEI. This CDR3 is 15 amino acids long. DNA for the CDR3: TGTGCCAGCATCCCCCAGCGGGGGGCCACAGATACGCAGTATTTT. This encodes CASIPQRGATDTQYF. The variable domain in full, completed from reference TRBV2 and TRBJ2-3, reads EPEVTQTPSHQVTQMGQEVILRCVPISNHLYFYWYRQILGQKVEFLVSFYNNEISEKSEIFDDQFSVERPDGSNFTLKIRSTKLEDSAMYFCASIPQRGATDTQYFGPGTRLTVL.

This rearrangement joins TRBV7-3 to TRBJ1-2; no firm D call. CDR3 length: 16 residues. The V and J ends lost 0 bases and 6 bases respectively, with 17 bases between them. In germline, CDR1 is SGHTA, CDR2 FQGTGA. CDR3 sequence reads: CASSLTAAGMSDGYTF. Here the CDR3 DNA reads TGTGCCAGCAGCTTAACCGCGGCGGGGATGAGTGATGGCTACACCTTC.

This chain links TRBV10-3 with TRBJ1-6; 8 nucleotides agree with TRBD1. V lost 0 bases and J lost 9; bases outside the gene matches: 13. Germline-derived CDR1 and CDR2 are ENHRY and SYGVKD. The CDR3 runs 18 residues. The CDR3 spells CAISESQPLQGASSPLHF. The CDR3 coding sequence is TGTGCCATCAGTGAGTCCCAACCCCTCCAGGGGGCGAGTTCACCCCTCCACTTT.

There are a few counts of this clonotype. The V gene is TRBV25-1, the J gene TRBJ1-2; weak D call: TRBD1 (6 bases). The germline gives CDR1 MGHDK, CDR2 SYGVNS. Trimming pared 4 bases from V and 1 base from J, leaving 16 bases between. CDR3 size: 16 residues. The CDR3 bases are TGTGCCAGCAGTGCACCGTCGGGGGGCCTTAACTATGGCTACACCTTC. It yields the protein CASSAPSGGLNYGYTF.

V usage is TRBV4-2 and J usage is TRBJ1-5, with a weak D call TRBD1 (5 bases). Germline CDR1 LGHNA, CDR2 YNFKEQ. This CDR3 contains 14 residues. Trimming removed 3 bases from V and 1 base from J, with 7 bases in between. Written as DNA, the CDR3 is TGTGCCAGCAGCCACAGGGCGAGCAATCAGCCCCAGCATTTT. Translating gives CASSHRASNQPQHF.

This clonotype was counted between two and nine times. V usage is TRBV21-1 and J usage is TRBJ2-3; TRBD2, the table's D call, was not compared with the DNA. TRBV21-1 is a documented pseudogene. The CDR3 is 17 amino acids. The CDR3 DNA is TGTGCCAGCAGCAAAGCGAGGAGGGGCCGTTACACAGATACGCAGTATTTT. Translated: CASSKARRGRYTDTQYF.

Regarding this clonotype: The junction departs from germline at one end; a sequencing error may be responsible. The chain recombines TRBV4-2 with TRBJ2-7, with a possible D match to TRBD2 (5 bases). Germline V CDR1 and CDR2: LGHNA, YNFKEQ. This CDR3 is built from 14 residues. The CDR3 loop reads CASRQEGGRGEQYF. In DNA, the CDR3 is TGTGCCAGCAGACAAGAGGGTGGGAGAGGCGAGCAGTACTTC.

This clonotype occurred a few times. CDR3 bases: TGTGCCAGCAGCCCACCCCCGGAGGCGGGGAGGGTTGAGCAGTTCTTC. Protein: CASSPPPEAGRVEQFF. V is TRBV7-6 and J is TRBJ2-1; 7 nucleotides match TRBD2. The CDR3 loop spans 16 amino acids. The junction had 16 bases not matched to a gene; V was cut back by 5 bases and J by 9 bases. In germline, CDR1 is SGHVS, CDR2 FNYEAQ.

The chain is built from TRBV6-5 and TRBJ1-6, with D possibly matching TRBD1 (6 bases). Trimming pared 8 bases from V and 1 base from J, leaving 12 bases between. Looked up from germline, CDR1 is MNHEY and CDR2 is SVGAGI. The CDR3 sequence is 15 residues long. The CDR3 reads CASQGRESYNSPLHF. The CDR3 nucleotides read TGTGCCAGCCAGGGGCGCGAATCCTATAATTCACCCCTCCACTTT.

The rearrangement joins TRBV3-1 to TRBJ2-3; D perhaps matches TRBD2 (6 bases). The length of the CDR3 is 14 residues. V lost 4 bases, J lost 2 bases, and 10 bases lay in between. The germline V gene has CDR1 LGHDT and CDR2 YNNKEL (reference sequence). CDR3 DNA: TGTGCCAGCAGCCCGGGACTGGTCACAGATACGCAGTATTTT. Translation gives CASSPGLVTDTQYF.

This clonotype was detected ten times or more. The chain carries TRBV15 and TRBJ2-7; D call uncertain. The germline V gene encodes CDR1 LNHNV and CDR2 YYDKDF (reference sequence). The germline V and J ends were trimmed by 1 base and 4 bases, with 17 bases remaining between them. This CDR3 region has 16 residues. CDR3 residues: CATSRVGWGSRYEQYF. The CDR3 DNA is TGTGCCACCAGCAGAGTAGGTTGGGGATCTCGGTACGAGCAGTACTTC. Based on the CDR3 plus reference TRBV15 and TRBJ2-7, the full variable domain is DAMVIQNPRYQVTQFGKPVTLSCSQTLNHNVMYWYQQKSSQAPKLLFHYYDKDFNNEADTPDNFQSRRPNTSFCFLDIRSPGLGDTAMYLCATSRVGWGSRYEQYFGPGTRLTVT.

V usage is TRBV5-1 and J usage is TRBJ2-5; 7 bases are shared with TRBD1. CDR1 and CDR2 from the germline V gene are SGHRS and YFSETQ. The CDR3 spans 13 residues. Unmatched junction bases numbered 4, after V lost 4 bases and J lost 4 bases. The CDR3 here is CASSVDRVETQYF. The DNA of the CDR3 is TGCGCCAGCAGCGTCGACAGGGTAGAGACCCAGTACTTC.

The rearrangement links TRBV7-2 to TRBJ2-6; D remains ambiguous. The CDR3 is 14 amino acids. V was shortened by 8 bases and J by 2 bases, with 10 bases between the two germline ends. The germline CDR1 and CDR2 sequences are SGHTA and FQGNSA. CDR3 nucleotides: TGTGCCAGCGCCCGGCCCCCTGGGGCCAACGTCCTGACTTTC. It is translated as CASARPPGANVLTF.

On this clonotype: An end of the junction differs from the germline gene, which may be a read error. V is TRBV7-2 and J is TRBJ2-1; D unclear. This CDR3 comprises 14 residues. Germline lookup yields CDR1 SGHTA and CDR2 FQGNSA. CDR3 bases: TGTGCCAGCAGTTTAGATAATGGATTCGATGAGCAGTTCTTC. Encoded protein: CASSLDNGFDEQFF.

Ten or more counts support this clonotype. As DNA, the CDR3 is TGTGCCAGCAGTATCACGGGGTTCTCCTACAATGAGCAGTTCTTC. It encodes CASSITGFSYNEQFF. V usage is TRBV28 and J usage is TRBJ2-1; possibly TRBD2 for D (5 bases). Germline CDR1 MDHEN, CDR2 SYDVKM. The V end lost 5 bases, the J end lost 0 bases, and 11 bases lay between the germline ends. The CDR3 is 15 amino acids.

This clonotype was counted only a few times. The rearrangement links TRBV6-6 to TRBJ1-4, with D possibly being TRBD1 (6 bases). Germline assignment: CDR1 MNHNY and CDR2 SVGAGI (reference sequence). This CDR3 is built from 15 residues. Trimming cost V 0 bases and J 5 bases, with 10 bases left between them. CDR3 region: CASSYSGQGNEKLFF. The CDR3 bases are TGTGCCAGCAGTTACTCGGGGCAGGGGAATGAAAAACTGTTTTTT.

The CDR3: CASSQRGASYNEQFF. CDR3 nucleotides: TGTGCCAGCAGCCAGCGGGGGGCCTCCTACAATGAGCAGTTCTTC. V usage is TRBV7-9 and J usage is TRBJ2-1; 9 nucleotides match TRBD2. Germline loops: CDR1 SEHNR, CDR2 FQNEAQ (reference sequence). V shed 5 bases and J 0 bases; nucleotides not matched to a gene: 2. The CDR3 has 15 residues.

J is TRBJ1-1 and V is TRBV20-1, with a possible D match to TRBD1 (5 bases). Germline values: CDR1 DFQATT, CDR2 SNEGSKA (reference sequence). V was pared by 4 bases and J by 3 bases, with 12 bases between. The CDR3 runs 13 residues. This CDR3 reads CSAIPRGYTEAFF. In DNA form, the CDR3 reads TGCAGTGCTATTCCTAGGGGATACACTGAAGCTTTCTTT.

This clonotype was seen a handful of times. The chain carries TRBV24-1 and TRBJ2-5; 7 bases are shared with TRBD1. This CDR3 comprises 15 residues. The V gene end was trimmed by 4 bases and the J gene end by 2 bases; junction bases not matched to a gene: 6. In germline, CDR1 is KGHDR, CDR2 SFDVKD. The CDR3: CATSDSGQNQETQYF. CDR3 coding DNA: TGTGCCACCAGTGACTCGGGACAGAATCAAGAGACCCAGTACTTC.

This chain connects TRBV5-1 to TRBJ2-7; tentatively, D is TRBD1 or TRBD2 (5 bases each). Trimming stripped 0 bases from V and 3 bases from J, with 13 bases between. This CDR3 comprises 15 residues. Looked up from germline, CDR1 is SGHRS and CDR2 is YFSETQ. This chain's CDR3 is CASSLAGTGNYEQYF. The CDR3 nucleotides read TGCGCCAGCAGCTTGGCCGGGACGGGTAACTACGAGCAGTACTTC.

V usage is TRBV6-1 and J usage is TRBJ1-2; TRBD1 matches at 8 bases. The junction had 5 bases not matched to a gene; V was cut back by 7 bases and J by 7 bases. Germline lookup yields CDR1 MNHNS and CDR2 SASEGT. There are 12 residues in the CDR3. This CDR3 reads CASTGGFGGYTF. CDR3 bases: TGTGCCAGCACAGGGGGCTTTGGTGGCTACACCTTC.

The rearrangement joins TRBV6-1 to TRBJ2-7; possibly TRBD1 for D (6 bases). This CDR3 comprises 16 residues. Germline values: CDR1 MNHNS, CDR2 SASEGT. Trimming took off 4 bases at V and 0 bases at J, with 16 bases between the two ends. In nucleotides, the CDR3 is TGTGCCAGCAGTGGAGCTGGGGGACAAAGCTCCTACGAGCAGTACGTC. Protein: CASSGAGGQSSYEQYV.

This clonotype was picked up many times. The V and J genes are TRBV6-6 and TRBJ2-7; D perhaps matches TRBD1 (5 bases). The ends were cut back, 4 bases at V and 2 bases at J, with 15 bases in the middle. Germline V gene lookup returns CDR1 MNHNY and CDR2 SVGAGI (reference sequence). CDR3 length equals 15 residues. The CDR3 bases are TGTGCCAGCAGTTCCGTCTTCGGACAAACCTACGAGCAGTACGTC. Protein sequence: CASSSVFGQTYEQYV.

The chain has TRBV29-1 and TRBJ1-2; the D gene is possibly TRBD1 (6 bases). The CDR3 has 13 amino acids. Trimming removed 6 bases at V and 4 bases at J, with 15 bases between. From germline, CDR1 is SQVTM and CDR2 ANQGSEA. CDR3 sequence (DNA): TGCAGCGTCGAGGCGACAGGCAGCTATGGCTACACCTTC. Its translation is CSVEATGSYGYTF.

This clonotype was seen repeatedly, ten times or more. The V and J genes are TRBV5-8 and TRBJ1-6; no reliable D call. The CDR3 totals 16 residues. Trimming took off 1 base at V and 1 base at J, with 9 bases between the two ends. The germline V gene has CDR1 SGHTS and CDR2 YDEGEE. The CDR3 DNA reads as TGTGCCAGCAGCTTGTTCTGGATTTCCTATAATTCACCCCTCCACTTT. Translating it yields CASSLFWISYNSPLHF.

This clonotype was detected only a few times. The rearrangement joins TRBV9 to TRBJ1-3; D gene unclear. V lost 0 bases to trimming and J lost 0 bases, with 4 bases between them. The CDR3 has 14 amino acids. CDR1 and CDR2 (germline): SGDLS, YYNGEE. The CDR3 nucleotides read TGTGCCAGCAGCGTAGACATCTCTGGAAACACCATATATTTT. Translated: CASSVDISGNTIYF. Based on the CDR3 plus reference TRBV9 and TRBJ1-3, the full variable domain is DSGVTQTPKHLITATGQRVTLRCSPRSGDLSVYWYQQSLDQGLQFLIQYYNGEERAKGNILERFSAQQFPDLHSELNLSSLELGDSALYFCASSVDISGNTIYFGEGSWLTVV.